A selection of T cell receptor beta chains follows, all from one sample in a study of blood T cell repertoires in COVID-19. Produced via immunoSEQ multiplex PCR; TCRdb's table is partial and in-frame only. The sample carries 150,000 to 200,000 clones, approximately 87% recorded once. The sequenced sample was peripheral blood. Source of these receptors: a man younger than 35 with active or convalescent COVID-19. The CDR3 runs from the conserved cysteine through the conserved F or W. A D gene is named only where the DNA matches it firmly. Clone size is not always given. Where it is, it says once, few, many or a class for expanded clones.

clone_size d_call cdr3_length j_call v_call cdr3_aa cdr3_nt
NA TRBD1 15 TRBJ2-5 TRBV5-1 CASSQWTGSTETQYF TGCGCCAGCAGCCAATGGACAGGGTCGACAGAGACCCAGTACTTC
NA NA 11 TRBJ2-2 TRBV11-2 CASSWPGELFF TGTGCCAGCAGCTGGCCCGGGGAGCTGTTTTTT
NA NA 15 TRBJ1-5 TRBV7-2 CASSPRGGDNQPQHF TGTGCCAGCAGCCCCCGGGGGGGGGACAATCAGCCCCAGCATTTT
NA TRBD1 12 TRBJ1-1 TRBV5-1 CASSAGQIEAFF TGCGCCAGCAGCGCGGGACAGATTGAAGCTTTCTTT
few TRBD1 15 TRBJ2-5 TRBV24-1 CATSGGTGRGETQYF TGTGCCACCAGCGGAGGGACAGGGAGGGGAGAGACCCAGTACTTC
NA TRBD2 15 TRBJ2-3 TRBV11-2 CASSLSGLAGVTQYF TGTGCCAGCAGCTTAAGTGGACTAGCGGGTGTCACGCAGTATTTT
NA NA 16 TRBJ2-1 TRBV24-1 CATSDLAARTYNEQFF TGTGCCACCAGTGATTTAGCAGCCAGGACCTACAATGAGCAGTTCTTC
NA NA 16 TRBJ2-4 TRBV20-1 CSASPPGQLAKNIQYF TGCAGTGCTAGTCCGCCAGGACAGCTAGCCAAAAACATTCAGTACTTC
NA NA 14 TRBJ2-7 TRBV9 CASSVGGPNYEQYF TGTGCCAGCAGCGTAGGGGGCCCTAACTACGAGCAGTACTTC
NA NA 15 TRBJ2-7 TRBV6-5 CASRVGGGSLRGQYF TGTGCCAGCAGGGTGGGGGGAGGATCCCTACGAGGGCAGTACTTC